This T cell receptor (beta chain) was recovered during a study of glioma-infiltrating T cells. Findings of the study overall: Only very few CDR3 sequences appeared in both tissue and blood. Non-neoplastic patients had below-expected tissue-blood divergence, while all gliomas exceeded expectation.

Trimming removed 5 bases from V and 0 bases from J, with 8 bases in between. Germline V lookup: CDR1 LGHDT, CDR2 YNNKEL (reference sequence). The CDR3 runs to 14 residues. TCR alpha and beta CDR3 regions were amplified from RNA using iRepertoire nested multiplex PCR. TCRdb itself ran the multiplex PCR reads through MiXCR, one entry per CDR3 protein. The sample shows 100,000 to 150,000 distinct CDR3 sequences, roughly a quarter of them seen only once. On this clonotype: Its specificity is not known.

The genes are TRBV3-1 and TRBJ2-1; no reliable D call. The clonotype was recovered from a human donor with low-grade glioma or glioblastoma, undergoing nonglioma brain surgery, or in good health (not recorded which). The sequencing input was glioma tissue, nonneoplastic brain tissue, or PBMCs (not recorded which). The CDR3 bases are TGTGCCAGCAGCAGGGTCAGCTCCTACAATGAGCAGTTCTTC. Protein: CASSRVSSYNEQFF.